This TCR beta chain was found in a study of technical replicates of blood from several donors. Assay: immunoSEQ multiplex PCR; the TCRdb copy retains only in-frame clones and omits some. The profile covers more than 95,000 clones, with around 95% appearing a single time and more than 0.2% taken by the ten largest. The CDR3 loop spans 15 amino acids. The V segment lost 5 bases and the J segment 4 bases; nucleotides outside the gene matches: 8. Germline lookup yields CDR1 PRHDT and CDR2 FYEKMQ (reference sequence). Sequencing was performed on T cells isolated from PBMCs. The genes are TRBV13 and TRBJ1-2; 9 nucleotides match TRBD1. This TCR was sampled from a human donor in good health. CDR3 residues: CASSSRWGQGYGYTF. In DNA, the CDR3 is TGTGCCAGCAGCAGTCGCTGGGGACAGGGCTATGGCTACACCTTC. The variable domain in full, with the rest retrieved from reference TRBV13 and TRBJ1-2, is AAGVIQSPRHLIKEKRETATLKCYPIPRHDTVYWYQQGPGQDPQFLISFYEKMQSDKGSIPDRFSAQQFSDYHSELNMSSLELGDSALYFCASSSRWGQGYGYTFGSGTRLTVV.